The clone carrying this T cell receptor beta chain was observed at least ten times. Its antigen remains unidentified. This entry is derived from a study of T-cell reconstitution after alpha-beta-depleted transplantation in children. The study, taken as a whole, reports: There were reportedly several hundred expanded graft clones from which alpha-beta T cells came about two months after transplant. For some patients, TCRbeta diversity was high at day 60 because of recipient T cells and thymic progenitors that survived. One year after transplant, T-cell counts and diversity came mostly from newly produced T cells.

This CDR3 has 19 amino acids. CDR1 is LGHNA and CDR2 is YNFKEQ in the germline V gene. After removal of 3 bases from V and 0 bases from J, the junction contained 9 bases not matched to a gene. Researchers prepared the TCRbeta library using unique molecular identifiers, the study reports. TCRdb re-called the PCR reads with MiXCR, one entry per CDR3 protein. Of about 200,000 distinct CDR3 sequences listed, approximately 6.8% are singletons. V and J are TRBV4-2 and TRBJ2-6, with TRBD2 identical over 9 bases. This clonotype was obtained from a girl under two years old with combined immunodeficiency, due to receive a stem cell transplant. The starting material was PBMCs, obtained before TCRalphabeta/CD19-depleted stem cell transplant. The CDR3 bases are TGTGCCAGCAGCCACCGTCCACTAGCGGGTAACTCTGGGGCCAACGTCCTGACTTTC. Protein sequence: CASSHRPLAGNSGANVLTF.